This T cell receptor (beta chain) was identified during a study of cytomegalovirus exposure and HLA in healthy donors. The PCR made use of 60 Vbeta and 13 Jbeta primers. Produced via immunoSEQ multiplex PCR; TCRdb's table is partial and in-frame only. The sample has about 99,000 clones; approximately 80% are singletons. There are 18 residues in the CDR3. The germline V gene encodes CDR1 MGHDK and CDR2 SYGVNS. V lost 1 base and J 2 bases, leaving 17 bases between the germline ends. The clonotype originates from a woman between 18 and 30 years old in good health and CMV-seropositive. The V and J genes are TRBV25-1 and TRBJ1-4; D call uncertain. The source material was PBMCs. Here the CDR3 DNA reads TGTGCCAGCAGTGAATCCTTCACGACTATCTCCACTAATGAAAAACTGTTTTTT. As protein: CASSESFTTISTNEKLFF.